A selection of T cell receptor beta chains follows, all from one sample in a study of shared clonotypes between healthy human individuals. This table comes from immunoSEQ multiplex PCR, and its TCRdb copy is limited to in-frame clones, with some not included. The sample contains fewer than 1.8 million clones, roughly 98.5% of which appear only once. The sample taken for sequencing was naive CD4+ T cells sorted from blood. These TCRs come from a young man in good health. CDR3s include the opening cysteine and the closing phenylalanine or tryptophan. D genes are given only for firm matches. The size entry is marked missing in some rows and otherwise reads once, few, many or a size class.

D gene	V gene	J gene	clone size	CDR3 protein	CDR3 DNA
TRBD2	TRBV28	TRBJ2-7	NA	CASSARTSQNLYEQYF	TGTGCCAGCAGTGCCCGGACTAGCCAAAACCTTTACGAGCAGTACTTC
NA	TRBV7-2	TRBJ1-5	NA	CASSIYWGRDQPQHF	TGTGCCAGCAGCATCTACTGGGGGCGGGATCAGCCCCAGCATTTT
NA	TRBV4-1	TRBJ1-3	NA	CASSAFTERSVSGNTIYF	TGCGCCAGCAGCGCTTTCACTGAGCGGTCCGTCTCTGGAAACACCATATATTTT
NA	TRBV2	TRBJ1-3	NA	CASSESWRQSGNTIYF	TGTGCCAGCAGTGAAAGTTGGCGACAGTCTGGAAACACCATATATTTT
NA	TRBV5-4	TRBJ2-5	NA	CASSTVQGQETQYF	TGTGCCAGCAGCACCGTACAGGGTCAAGAGACCCAGTACTTC
TRBD2	TRBV5-1	TRBJ2-6	NA	CASSLRSGKAPGANVLTF	TGCGCCAGCAGCTTGCGTAGCGGGAAGGCTCCTGGGGCCAACGTCCTGACTTTC
TRBD2	TRBV7-8	TRBJ2-5	NA	CASSLIWGLAEEYQETQYF	TGTGCCAGCAGCTTAATCTGGGGACTAGCGGAGGAGTACCAAGAGACCCAGTACTTC
NA	TRBV15	TRBJ2-3	NA	CATSSLATLTQYF	TGTGCCACCAGCAGTTTAGCGACCTTGACGCAGTATTTT
NA	TRBV5-4	TRBJ2-2	NA	CASSSPSHTGELFF	TGTGCCAGCAGCTCCCCCTCCCACACCGGGGAGCTGTTTTTT
NA	TRBV29-1	TRBJ2-5	NA	CSVGIQETQYF	TGCAGCGTTGGAATCCAAGAGACCCAGTACTTC
NA	TRBV28	TRBJ1-2	once	CASRPRDRANYGYTF	TGTGCCAGCAGGCCTCGGGACCGCGCTAACTATGGCTACACCTTC
TRBD1	TRBV19	TRBJ2-7	NA	CASSIGTGSYEQYF	TGTGCCAGTAGTATAGGGACAGGGTCCTACGAGCAGTACTTC
NA	TRBV27	TRBJ2-7	NA	CASSLSSGALGEQYF	TGTGCCAGCAGTTTATCCTCGGGAGCCCTTGGCGAGCAGTACTTC
NA	TRBV2	TRBJ2-7	NA	CASSETSPSYEQYF	TGTGCCAGCAGTGAGACCTCTCCTTCCTACGAGCAGTACTTC
TRBD1	TRBV30	TRBJ2-3	NA	CAWKTGGTDTQYF	TGTGCCTGGAAGACAGGGGGCACAGATACGCAGTATTTT
NA	TRBV28	TRBJ1-2	NA	CASSRRTANYGYTF	TGTGCCAGCAGCCGGCGGACAGCTAACTATGGCTACACCTTC
TRBD1	TRBV28	TRBJ1-5	NA	CASSGEGQGVNQPQHF	TGTGCCAGCAGTGGAGAGGGACAGGGAGTCAATCAGCCCCAGCATTTT
NA	TRBV28	TRBJ1-2	NA	CASSLTGRKVGYTF	TGTGCCAGCAGTTTAACAGGGAGGAAGGTTGGCTACACCTTC
NA	TRBV29-1	TRBJ2-7	NA	CSGFGPSREQYF	TGCAGCGGATTCGGGCCGAGCCGGGAGCAGTACTTC
NA	TRBV6-5	TRBJ1-3	NA	CASSYLQGFTGNTIYF	TGTGCCAGCAGTTATCTCCAGGGGTTTACTGGAAACACCATATATTTT
NA	TRBV5-4	TRBJ2-7	NA	CASSLYQDEQYF	TGTGCCAGCAGCCTATACCAAGACGAGCAGTACTTC
TRBD2	TRBV27	TRBJ2-1	NA	CASSPRTSGTGNEQFF	TGTGCCAGCAGTCCGAGGACTAGCGGGACAGGTAATGAGCAGTTCTTC
TRBD2	TRBV7-2	TRBJ2-7	NA	CASILEIAGANEQYF	TGTGCCAGCATCCTGGAAATAGCGGGAGCCAACGAGCAGTACTTC
NA	TRBV5-6	TRBJ1-3	NA	CASSFGRFSGNTIYF	TGTGCCAGCAGCTTTGGACGGTTCTCTGGAAACACCATATATTTT
NA	TRBV9	TRBJ2-7	NA	CASSVGPLGGEQYF	TGTGCCAGCAGCGTAGGTCCCCTCGGCGGCGAGCAGTACTTC
TRBD2	TRBV28	TRBJ2-7	NA	CASGTSGRTYEQYF	TGTGCCAGCGGAACTAGCGGGAGAACCTACGAGCAGTACTTC
NA	TRBV10-3	TRBJ1-1	NA	CAISVSPGLNTEAFF	TGTGCCATCAGTGTTTCGCCAGGGCTAAACACTGAAGCTTTCTTT
NA	TRBV2	TRBJ2-5	NA	CASSVFLEETQYF	TGTGCCAGCAGTGTGTTTCTTGAAGAGACCCAGTACTTC
NA	TRBV30	TRBJ1-3	NA	CAWSAGGNTIYF	TGTGCCTGGAGTGCAGGCGGAAACACCATATATTTT